The 28 T cell receptor beta chains reported below all come from one sample, sequenced in a study of T-cell reconstitution after alpha-beta-depleted transplantation in children. For TCRbeta, the library was prepared with unique molecular identifiers. TCRdb ran MiXCR on the PCR reads and lists one entry per CDR3 protein. The table records roughly 670,000 distinct CDR3 sequences, around 13% of them present only once. Specimen: PBMCs, collected before TCRalphabeta/CD19-depleted stem cell transplant. The receptors come from a girl aged 2 to 10 with congenital amegakaryocytic thrombocytopenia, due to receive a stem cell transplant.

This clonotype was seen ten or more times. The chain links TRBV5-1 to TRBJ2-7, with D hard to call. This CDR3 has 13 residues. Germline lookup yields CDR1 SGHRS and CDR2 YFSETQ. V was pared by 2 bases and J by 3 bases, with 9 bases between. The CDR3 DNA sequence: TGCGCCAGCAGCTTTCCGGATGGCTACGAGCAGTACTTC. This codes for CASSFPDGYEQYF.

The rearrangement joins TRBV4-2 to TRBJ2-7, with 8 bases matching TRBD1. CDR1 and CDR2 from the germline V gene are LGHNA and YNFKEQ. The junction had 5 bases not matched to a gene; V was cut back by 1 base and J by 3 bases. The CDR3 has 15 residues. CDR3 DNA sequence: TGTGCCAGCAGCCAAGTACTGGACAGGGACTACGAGCAGTACTTC. Translating gives CASSQVLDRDYEQYF.

This clonotype was counted at least ten times. This chain connects TRBV5-1 to TRBJ2-7, with 9 bases matching TRBD1. The CDR3 sequence is 15 residues long. Germline V gene lookup returns CDR1 SGHRS and CDR2 YFSETQ. The ends lost 0 bases at V and 13 bases at J; junction bases unmatched: 14. The CDR3 nucleotides are TGCGCCAGCAGCTTGGAACAGGGGGCGGCTCTAGTTAGATACTTC. Residues: CASSLEQGAALVRYF.

This clonotype occurred many times. The chain joins TRBV7-6 to TRBJ2-3; 7 bases fit TRBD2. The CDR3 is 15 amino acids. V shed 1 base and J 2 bases; nucleotides not matched to a gene: 3. CDR1 is SGHVS and CDR2 is FNYEAQ in the germline V gene. The CDR3 reads CASSLEAGFTDTQYF. The CDR3 DNA is TGTGCCAGCAGCTTAGAAGCGGGGTTCACAGATACGCAGTATTTT.

This clonotype showed up just a few times. The genes are TRBV5-1 and TRBJ2-1, with 8 bases aligning to TRBD2. V shed 3 bases and J 0 bases; nucleotides not matched to a gene: 20. Germline assignment: CDR1 SGHRS and CDR2 YFSETQ. The CDR3 runs 21 residues. CDR3 amino acids: CASSSGVVGGRISSSYNEQFF. CDR3 nucleotide sequence: TGCGCCAGCAGCTCAGGGGTCGTGGGCGGGAGGATATCGAGCTCCTACAATGAGCAGTTCTTC.

This clonotype was counted ten times or more. The chain couples TRBV7-9 to TRBJ1-4, with unresolved D. The V end lost 3 bases, the J end lost 5 bases, and 7 bases lay between the germline ends. This CDR3 is 13 amino acids long. The germline CDR1 and CDR2 sequences are SEHNR and FQNEAQ (reference sequence). In DNA, the CDR3 is TGTGCCAGCAGCTTGACATGGAATGAAAAACTGTTTTTT. Amino acids: CASSLTWNEKLFF.

This clonotype was observed at least ten times. The gene calls are TRBV10-3 and TRBJ2-7, with 7 bases aligning to TRBD2. J gave up 3 bases and V 3 bases, and 14 bases lay outside the gene matches. The CDR3 has 17 residues. Germline V lookup: CDR1 ENHRY, CDR2 SYGVKD. CDR3 loop: CAISESGGASGSYEQYF. For the CDR3, the DNA is TGTGCCATCAGTGAAAGCGGAGGGGCTAGCGGTAGCTACGAGCAGTACTTC.

The V and J genes are TRBV12-3 or TRBV12-4 and TRBJ2-7; tentatively, D is TRBD1 (6 bases). This CDR3 has 14 amino acids. V shed 6 bases and J shed 6 bases, with 18 bases lying between them. The chain's CDR3 is CASSGTSHLIEQYF. The CDR3 region has the DNA TGTGCCAGCAGCGGGACATCGCACCTAATCGAGCAGTACTTC.

This clonotype was found many times. This chain links TRBV25-1 with TRBJ2-7, with 9 positions matching TRBD2. The CDR3 is 13 residues long. Trimming removed 4 bases from V and 5 bases from J; junction bases left unmatched: 3. From germline, CDR1 is MGHDK and CDR2 SYGVNS. The CDR3: CASSGTSVHEQYF. The CDR3, as DNA: TGTGCCAGCAGTGGGACTAGCGTGCACGAGCAGTACTTC.

This clonotype was seen a handful of times. The V and J genes are TRBV27 and TRBJ2-3, with 12 bases that match TRBD2. CDR1 MNHEY and CDR2 SMNVEV come from the germline V gene (reference sequence). The V segment lost 6 bases and the J segment 2 bases; nucleotides outside the gene matches: 9. This CDR3 comprises 17 residues. The CDR3 region has the DNA TGTGCCAGCAGACGTTGGCTAGCGGGAGGGTCCACAGATACGCAGTATTTT. The encoded protein is CASRRWLAGGSTDTQYF.

This clonotype was detected many times. This sequence joins TRBV5-6 and TRBJ2-5; a weak D match, TRBD2 (5 bases). Germline V gives CDR1 SGHDT, CDR2 YYEEEE. CDR3 length: 14 residues. Trimming took 0 bases from V and 2 from J, leaving 8 bases between them. CDR3 region: CASSLGTRQETQYF. As DNA, the CDR3 is TGTGCCAGCAGCTTGGGGACTCGTCAAGAGACCCAGTACTTC.

The chain couples TRBV28 to TRBJ2-5, with 13 bases lining up with TRBD2. This CDR3 region has 16 residues. CDR1 MDHEN and CDR2 SYDVKM come from the germline V gene. Trimming removed 3 bases from V and 7 bases from J; junction bases left unmatched: 8. The CDR3 sequence is CASSLKGLAGPRTQYF. CDR3 nucleotides: TGTGCCAGCAGTTTGAAGGGACTAGCGGGACCCAGGACCCAGTACTTC.

This clonotype was picked up a small number of times. CDR3 coding DNA: TGCGCCAGCAGCCCAACGCGGACTAGCGGGATTTACGAGCAGTACTTC. This gives the protein CASSPTRTSGIYEQYF. The chain is built from TRBV5-1 and TRBJ2-7; 12 positions agree with TRBD2. CDR1 and CDR2 from the germline V gene are SGHRS and YFSETQ. The length of the CDR3 is 16 residues. Trimming took 4 bases from V and 4 from J; bases not matched to a gene: 9.

The chain recombines TRBV5-1 with TRBJ2-7; no definite D call. The CDR3 is 12 residues long. From germline, CDR1 is SGHRS and CDR2 YFSETQ. The V end lost 4 bases, the J end lost 4 bases, and 9 bases lay between the germline ends. CDR3 bases: TGCGCCAGCAGCAGGTTCCCTTACGAGCAGTACTTC. The encoded protein is CASSRFPYEQYF.

This chain uses TRBV19 with TRBJ2-1; 7 bases align to TRBD1. V lost 3 bases to trimming and J lost 10 bases; unmatched junction nucleotides: 3. Germline values: CDR1 LNHDA, CDR2 SQIVND (reference sequence). The CDR3 runs to 12 residues. The CDR3 here is CASSMTGWEQFF. The CDR3 DNA sequence: TGTGCCAGTAGTATGACAGGGTGGGAGCAGTTCTTC.

As to this clonotype: At one of its ends the junction is not consistent with the germline gene, which may arise from a read error. The chain is built from TRBV12-3 or TRBV12-4 and TRBJ2-7; TRBD1 might be the D (6 bases). There are 16 residues in the CDR3. CDR3 sequence reads: CAGSLVRTEWVNEQYF. The DNA for the CDR3 is TGTGCCGGCAGTTTAGTTAGGACAGAGTGGGTGAACGAGCAGTACTTC.

There are a few counts of this clonotype. The chain carries TRBV20-1 and TRBJ2-7, with D perhaps matching TRBD2 (6 bases). The CDR3 has 14 amino acids. Germline V lookup: CDR1 DFQATT, CDR2 SNEGSKA (reference sequence). The ends were cut back, 4 bases at V and 3 bases at J, with 16 bases in the middle. CDR3 sequence: CSANPGRGVYEQYF. In nucleotides, the CDR3 is TGCAGTGCTAACCCTGGGCGGGGAGTCTACGAGCAGTACTTC.

This clonotype came up many times. CDR3 residues: CATSRDYSGANVLTF. CDR3 in DNA: TGTGCCACCAGCAGAGATTACTCTGGGGCCAACGTCCTGACTTTC. The V and J genes are TRBV15 and TRBJ2-6; unclear D gene. This CDR3 contains 15 residues. V lost 0 bases, J lost 0 bases, and 3 bases lay in between. The germline V gene has CDR1 LNHNV and CDR2 YYDKDF (reference sequence).

This clonotype has ten or more counts. The chain is built from TRBV5-1 and TRBJ2-5; D remains ambiguous. V lost 4 bases to trimming and J lost 7 bases, with 17 bases between them. This CDR3 is built from 14 residues. Germline lookup yields CDR1 SGHRS and CDR2 YFSETQ. Here the CDR3 DNA reads TGCGCCAGCAGCCTCTCAACAAGGGTGGGGACCCAGTACTTC. Translated, it gives CASSLSTRVGTQYF.

The chain is built from TRBV9 and TRBJ2-5; 9 nucleotides match TRBD2. The CDR3 is 16 amino acids. Unmatched junction bases numbered 8, after V lost 0 bases and J lost 5 bases. Germline CDR1 reads SGDLS; CDR2 reads YYNGEE. The CDR3 protein is CASSVELAGRLETQYF. In DNA form, the CDR3 reads TGTGCCAGCAGCGTAGAGCTAGCGGGAAGGTTGGAGACCCAGTACTTC. Full variable domain (rest looked up from reference TRBV9 and TRBJ2-5): DSGVTQTPKHLITATGQRVTLRCSPRSGDLSVYWYQQSLDQGLQFLIQYYNGEERAKGNILERFSAQQFPDLHSELNLSSLELGDSALYFCASSVELAGRLETQYFGPGTRLLVL.

There are a few counts of this clonotype. The CDR3 region is CASSRGTGYEQYF. The CDR3 nucleotides read TGTGCCAGCAGCCGAGGGACAGGGTACGAGCAGTACTTC. The V and J genes are TRBV7-6 and TRBJ2-7, with TRBD1 matching 9 bases. The V gene end was trimmed by 5 bases and the J gene end by 4 bases; junction bases not matched to a gene: 3. The CDR3 totals 13 residues. Germline loops: CDR1 SGHVS, CDR2 FNYEAQ. Full variable domain (missing parts from reference TRBV7-6 and TRBJ2-7): GAGVSQSPRYKVTKRGQDVALRCDPISGHVSLYWYRQALGQGPEFLTYFNYEAQQDKSGLPNDRFSAERPEGSISTLTIQRTEQRDSAMYRCASSRGTGYEQYFGPGTRLTVT.

This clonotype was counted between two and nine times. The chain links TRBV7-8 to TRBJ1-5; the D is unclear. The V gene's germline CDR1 is SGHVS and CDR2 FQNEAQ. The CDR3 sequence is 12 residues long. Between the trimmed V and J ends, which lost 7 bases and 8 bases, there was a span of 12 bases. The CDR3 region is CASKAAGKPQHF. The CDR3, as DNA: TGTGCCAGCAAAGCCGCGGGGAAGCCCCAGCATTTT.

This clonotype was counted many times. The chain employs TRBV5-1 and TRBJ2-5, with 9 bases matching TRBD2. This CDR3 has 15 amino acids. V was clipped by 2 bases and J by 5 bases; unmatched bases: 7. Germline assignment: CDR1 SGHRS and CDR2 YFSETQ. This CDR3 is CASSLIAGEEETQYF. CDR3 nucleotide sequence: TGCGCCAGCAGCTTAATAGCGGGAGAGGAGGAGACCCAGTACTTC.

The genes are TRBV5-1 and TRBJ1-3; D possibly corresponds to TRBD1 (5 bases). This CDR3 is built from 18 residues. V lost 0 bases, J lost 1 base, and 17 bases lay in between. The germline CDR1 and CDR2 sequences are SGHRS and YFSETQ. CDR3 amino acids: CASSLVGRTSSSGNTIYF. The DNA for the CDR3 is TGCGCCAGCAGCTTGGTGGGACGAACCTCTTCATCTGGAAACACCATATATTTT.

Many counts were recorded for this clonotype. The V gene is TRBV7-6, the J gene TRBJ2-1, with 8 bases matching TRBD2. V lost 5 bases to trimming and J lost 5 bases; unmatched junction nucleotides: 11. Germline V gene lookup returns CDR1 SGHVS and CDR2 FNYEAQ. The CDR3 is 16 residues long. CDR3 loop: CASSPRGTSVDNEQFF. CDR3 coding DNA: TGTGCCAGCAGCCCACGAGGGACTAGTGTCGACAATGAGCAGTTCTTC.

This clonotype was seen at least ten times. This sequence joins TRBV5-1 and TRBJ2-7; D call uncertain. V gave up 0 bases and J gave up 1 base, with 11 bases separating them. Germline loops: CDR1 SGHRS, CDR2 YFSETQ. There are 15 residues in the CDR3. CDR3 region: CASSLVLARSYEQYF. The CDR3 DNA is TGCGCCAGCAGCTTGGTGCTCGCGAGGTCCTACGAGCAGTACTTC.

The sample holds many counts of this clonotype. The chain couples TRBV20-1 to TRBJ2-2; perhaps TRBD2 as D (5 bases). Trimming pared 1 base from V and 2 bases from J, leaving 5 bases between. Germline V gives CDR1 DFQATT, CDR2 SNEGSKA (reference sequence). The CDR3 totals 13 residues. The CDR3 coding sequence is TGCAGTGCTAGAGCGGGAAACACCGGGGAGCTGTTTTTT. The encoded protein is CSARAGNTGELFF.

In its sample, this clonotype was seen many times. The chain joins TRBV5-1 to TRBJ2-3; the D gene could be TRBD1 or TRBD2 (5 bases each). Germline-derived CDR1 and CDR2 are SGHRS and YFSETQ. The CDR3 is 15 residues long. V lost 3 bases and J 4 bases, leaving 15 bases between the germline ends. The CDR3 DNA reads TGCGCCAGCAGCTCCGAAGGGACCTTACCAGATACGCAGTATTTT. It encodes CASSSEGTLPDTQYF.